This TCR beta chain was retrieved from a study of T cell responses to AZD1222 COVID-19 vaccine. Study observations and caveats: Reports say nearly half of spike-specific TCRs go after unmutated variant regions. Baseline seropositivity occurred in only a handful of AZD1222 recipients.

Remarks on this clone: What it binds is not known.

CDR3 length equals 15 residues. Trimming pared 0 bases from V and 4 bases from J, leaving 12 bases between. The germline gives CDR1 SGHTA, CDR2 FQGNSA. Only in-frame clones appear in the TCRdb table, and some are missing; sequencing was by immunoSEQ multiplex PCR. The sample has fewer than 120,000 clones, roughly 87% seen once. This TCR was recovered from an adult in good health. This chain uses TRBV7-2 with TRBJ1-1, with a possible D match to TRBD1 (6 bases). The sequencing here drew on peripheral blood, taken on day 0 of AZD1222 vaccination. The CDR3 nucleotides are TGTGCCAGCAGCTTAGCCAGGGGTGGGGGCACTGAAGCTTTCTTT. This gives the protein CASSLARGGGTEAFF.